The 7 T cell receptor beta chains below come from one sample, sequenced in a study of blood T cells in healthy people across ages (dated by TCRdb to about 2015). Preparation of the library involved 5' RACE. Sequencing was carried out with an Illumina HiSeq 2500. The second PCR ran for roughly 7 to 11 cycles and used a J-beta primer mix along with a sample-barcoded 5' primer. In-frame beta chains were kept once TCRdb had trimmed the public reads at Q25 with fastp and called clones with MiXCR. Every CDR3 protein is listed once, alongside the most common genes and DNA of its rows. For this sample the table gives about 760,000 distinct CDR3 sequences, of which about 61% were detected only once. The ten largest account for 20% to 30% of the sample. Sequenced: blood. These receptors all stem from a man aged 40-50 years in good health.

The rearrangement joins TRBV7-2 to TRBJ2-2, with D unclear. Germline CDR1 is SGHTA and CDR2 is FQGNSA. CDR3 length equals 13 residues. Trimming left V 6 bases short and J 6 bases short, with 11 bases between. The CDR3 DNA sequence: TGTGCCAGCAGTGGATCGATGGCCGGGGAGCTGTTTTTT. Encoded protein: CASSGSMAGELFF.

The genes are TRBV9 and TRBJ2-3; 7 bases map to TRBD1. Germline V gene lookup returns CDR1 SGDLS and CDR2 YYNGEE. J gave up 2 bases and V 2 bases, and 5 bases lay outside the gene matches. The CDR3 runs to 15 residues. CDR3 sequence: CASSVGTAPTDTQYF. In DNA, the CDR3 is TGTGCCAGCAGCGTTGGGACAGCCCCCACAGATACGCAGTATTTT. Looking up the rest from reference TRBV9 and TRBJ2-3 gives the full variable domain: DSGVTQTPKHLITATGQRVTLRCSPRSGDLSVYWYQQSLDQGLQFLIQYYNGEERAKGNILERFSAQQFPDLHSELNLSSLELGDSALYFCASSVGTAPTDTQYFGPGTRLTVL.

The rearrangement joins TRBV11-2 to TRBJ2-5; 9 nucleotides align to TRBD2. The germline V gene encodes CDR1 SGHAT and CDR2 FQNNGV. There are 16 residues in the CDR3. V dropped 2 bases and J dropped 6; count of bases not matched to a gene: 10. The chain's CDR3 is CASSLFLAGSGKTQYF. The CDR3, as DNA: TGTGCCAGCAGCTTATTCCTAGCGGGATCTGGGAAGACCCAGTACTTC.

The gene calls are TRBV7-9 and TRBJ2-1, with D possibly being TRBD2 (5 bases). V shed 6 bases and J shed 11 bases, with 17 bases lying between them. This CDR3 is built from 13 residues. Germline loops: CDR1 SEHNR, CDR2 FQNEAQ (reference sequence). Here the CDR3 reads CASSYSSSGKQFF. CDR3 nucleotides: TGTGCCAGCAGTTACAGCTCGTCGGGGAAGCAGTTCTTC.

This chain links TRBV5-1 with TRBJ1-6; D gene ambiguous. Trimming removed 1 base at V and 5 bases at J, with 13 bases between. The CDR3 has 16 residues. CDR1 SGHRS and CDR2 YFSETQ come from the germline V gene. The CDR3 nucleotides read TGCGCCAGCAGCTTGATGCCGGGGAAGAATAATTCACCCCTCCACTTT. Translated: CASSLMPGKNNSPLHF.

In this sample, this clonotype turned up a few times. This rearrangement joins TRBV4-2 to TRBJ2-3, with unresolved D. The CDR3 loop spans 13 amino acids. V was trimmed by 5 bases and J by 6 bases, leaving 12 bases between them. Germline CDR1 and CDR2: LGHNA and YNFKEQ. The CDR3 sequence: CASSSRHRDTQYF. For the CDR3, the DNA is TGTGCCAGCAGCTCCAGACACCGGGATACGCAGTATTTT.

This clonotype was detected a few times. The V gene is TRBV11-2, the J gene TRBJ2-1; D might be TRBD1 (5 bases). There are 15 residues in the CDR3. Germline V gene sequence: CDR1 SGHAT, CDR2 FQNNGV. The V end lost 2 bases, the J end lost 6 bases, and 14 bases lay between the germline ends. This chain's CDR3 is CASSLRGSAPNEQFF. CDR3 coding DNA: TGTGCCAGCAGCTTAAGGGGCTCCGCCCCCAATGAGCAGTTCTTC.